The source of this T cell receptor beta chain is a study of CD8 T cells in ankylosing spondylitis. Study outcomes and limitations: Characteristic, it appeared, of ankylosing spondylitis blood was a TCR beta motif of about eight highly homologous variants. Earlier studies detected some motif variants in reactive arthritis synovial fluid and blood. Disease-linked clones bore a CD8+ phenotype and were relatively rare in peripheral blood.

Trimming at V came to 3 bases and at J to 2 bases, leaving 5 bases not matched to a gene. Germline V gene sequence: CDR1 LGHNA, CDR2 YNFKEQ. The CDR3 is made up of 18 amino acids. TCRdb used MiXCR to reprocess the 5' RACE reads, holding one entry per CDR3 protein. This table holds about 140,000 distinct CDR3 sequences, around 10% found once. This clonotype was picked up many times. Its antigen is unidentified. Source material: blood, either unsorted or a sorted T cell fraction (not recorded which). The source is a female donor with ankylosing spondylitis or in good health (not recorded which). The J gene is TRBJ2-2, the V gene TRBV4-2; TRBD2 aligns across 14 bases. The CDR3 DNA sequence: TGTGCCAGCAGCCAGTCGGGACTAGCGGGGGCTAACACCGGGGAGCTGTTTTTT. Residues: CASSQSGLAGANTGELFF.